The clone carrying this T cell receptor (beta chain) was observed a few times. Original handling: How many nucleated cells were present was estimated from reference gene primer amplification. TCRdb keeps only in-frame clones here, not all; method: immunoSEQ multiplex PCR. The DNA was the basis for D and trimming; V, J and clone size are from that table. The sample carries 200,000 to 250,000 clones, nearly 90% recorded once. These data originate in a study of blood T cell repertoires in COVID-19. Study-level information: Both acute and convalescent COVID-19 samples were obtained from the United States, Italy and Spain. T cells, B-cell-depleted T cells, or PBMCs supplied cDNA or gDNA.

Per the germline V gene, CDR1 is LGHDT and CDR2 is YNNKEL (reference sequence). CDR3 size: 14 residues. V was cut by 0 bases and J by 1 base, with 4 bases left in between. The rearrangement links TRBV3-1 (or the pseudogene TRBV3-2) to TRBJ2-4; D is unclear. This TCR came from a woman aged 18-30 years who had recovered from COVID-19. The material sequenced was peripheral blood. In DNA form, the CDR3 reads TGTGCCAGCAGCCAAGACAGGGCCAAAAACATTCAGTACTTC. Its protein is CASSQDRAKNIQYF.